The source of this T cell receptor (beta chain) is a study of T cells in Graves' hyperthyroidism and ophthalmopathy. This clonotype has a count of ten or more. Diagnostic decisions used clinical symptoms, serum thyroxine and TRAb, thyroid ultrasound and orbital computed tomography. Amplified regions were TCR beta CDR3 sequences from RNA transcripts. During a first-round RT-PCR of the TCR CDR3, the HTBI primer set was used. MiXCR, run by TCRdb on the multiplex PCR reads, gives a single entry per CDR3 protein. Of 700,000 or so distinct CDR3 sequences listed, roughly 14% were seen once; the top ten hold approximately 13%. Germline CDR1 reads SEHNR; CDR2 reads FQNEAQ (reference sequence). Trimming removed 10 bases from V and 0 bases from J, with 12 bases in between. The CDR3 is made up of 13 amino acids.

The sample consisted of blood. The sequence was collected from a woman between 45 and 60 years old with Graves' ophthalmopathy. The chain employs TRBV7-9 and TRBJ2-5; a possible D gene is TRBD2 (6 bases). The CDR3 here is CAKSRDYQETQYF. Written as DNA, the CDR3 is TGTGCCAAGTCCCGGGACTACCAAGAGACCCAGTACTTC.